This T cell receptor (beta chain) was retrieved from a study of graft-versus-host responses after intestinal transplantation. Study-level background: As for transplant type, recipients had multivisceral, liver-intestinal, or isolated intestinal grafts. Induction with anti-thymocyte globulin, then tacrolimus and steroids for roughly three years, was given to all recipients.

Of note for this clone: The antigen is not known.

The table came from immunoSEQ multiplex PCR; TCRdb's copy has only in-frame clones and leaves some out. The sample carries about 88,000 clones, 91% recorded once. This CDR3 contains 16 residues. In germline, CDR1 is MDHEN, CDR2 SYDVKM. Trimming cost V 5 bases and J 0 bases; bases outside gene matches: 6. Findings of the study overall: The study found high graft-versus-host to host-versus-graft clonal ratios in allografts of patients with graft-donor T cell macrochimerism. Recipient marrow contained GvH clones, some of which appeared first in ileum or blood.

The receptor was derived from a human donor who was the organ donor for an intestinal transplant. Sequencing used unstimulated CD4+ T cells sorted from spleen or lymph node cells, obtained before transplant. The chain is built from TRBV28 and TRBJ2-2; TRBD2 aligns across 7 bases. CDR3 DNA: TGTGCCAGCAGTGGCTCGGGGAGGGCGAACACCGGGGAGCTGTTTTTT. It encodes CASSGSGRANTGELFF.